This TCR beta chain was identified in a study of PD-L1 blockade in urothelial cancer. CDR1 GTSNPN and CDR2 SVGIG come from the germline V gene (reference sequence). The CDR3 covers 15 residues. Trimming left V 0 bases short and J 5 bases short, with 14 bases between. Time point in this sample: pretreatment peripheral blood. Measured with immunoSEQ multiplex PCR; TCRdb has only the in-frame clones, and not every one. The sample lists tens of thousands of clones, 65% to 85% occurring once. The sequenced sample was PBMCs, obtained around atezolizumab (anti-PD-L1) treatment. The genes are TRBV30 and TRBJ1-5; unclear D gene. The TCR comes from a woman aged 70-85 years with urothelial cancer. CDR3 nucleotides: TGTGCCTGGAGTGTACTAGGAGGCGAGTATCAGCCCCAGCATTTT. It is translated as CAWSVLGGEYQPQHF. The whole variable domain, filled in from reference TRBV30 and TRBJ1-5, reads SQTIHQWPATLVQPVGSPLSLECTVEGTSNPNLYWYRQAAGRGLQLLFYSVGIGQISSEVPQNLSASRPQDRQFILSSKKLLLSDSGFYLCAWSVLGGEYQPQHFGDGTRLSIL.